Below are 28 T cell receptor beta chains sequenced from a single sample in a study of somatic mutations in cytotoxic T cells in rheumatoid arthritis. Using immunoSEQ multiplex PCR, the repertoire was profiled, and TCRdb retains in-frame clones only, with some absent. The sample shows some 40,000 clones, less than 85% of them seen only once. Sequencing input: CD8+ T cells sorted from blood. All receptors derive from a middle-aged man in good health.

The V call is TRBV6-5, the J call TRBJ1-1; D is unresolved. CDR1 and CDR2 (germline): MNHEY, SVGAGI. Trimming took 0 bases from V and 10 from J, leaving 12 bases between them. The CDR3 is 13 residues long. CDR3 nucleotides: TGTGCCAGCAGTTACTCAGCCTGGTCAGGAGCTTTCTTT. It encodes CASSYSAWSGAFF.

The J gene is TRBJ1-5, the V gene TRBV7-9; 11 bases are a match to TRBD1. The ends lost 4 bases at V and 5 bases at J; junction bases unmatched: 4. This CDR3 is 15 amino acids long. Germline assignment: CDR1 SEHNR and CDR2 FQNEAQ (reference sequence). This CDR3 reads CASSSDRGPDQPQHF. The CDR3 region has the DNA TGTGCCAGCAGCTCGGACAGGGGGCCTGATCAGCCCCAGCATTTT.

The V and J genes are TRBV1 and TRBJ1-3. TRBV1 is flagged as a pseudogene. CDR3 length: 15 amino acids. Here the CDR3 reads CTSSQVHWFVNTIYF. The CDR3 nucleotides read TGCACCAGCAGCCAGGTTCACTGGTTTGTAAACACCATATATTTT.

In this sample, this clone turned up once. The chain recombines TRBV27 with TRBJ2-3, with 14 bases aligning to TRBD2. The CDR3 is 17 amino acids. CDR1 MNHEY and CDR2 SMNVEV come from the germline V gene (reference sequence). Germline trimming cut 4 bases from V and 4 bases from J; bases unmatched to any gene: 7. The chain's CDR3 is CASSSPGTSGSPDTQYF. As DNA, the CDR3 is TGTGCCAGCAGTTCCCCCGGGACTAGCGGGAGCCCAGATACGCAGTATTTT.

V usage is TRBV10-1 and J usage is TRBJ2-3, with TRBD1 matching 7 bases. Germline V CDR1 and CDR2: WNHNN, SYGVQD (reference sequence). The CDR3 sequence is 14 residues long. V lost 6 bases to trimming and J lost 3 bases; unmatched junction nucleotides: 6. CDR3 protein: CASRDRVVTDTQYF. The CDR3, as DNA: TGCGCCAGCAGAGACAGGGTGGTAACAGATACGCAGTATTTT.

The gene calls are TRBV11-2 and TRBJ2-3; maybe TRBD2 (6 bases). Germline CDR1 SGHAT, CDR2 FQNNGV. Between the trimmed V and J ends, which lost 1 base and 4 bases, there was a span of 12 bases. The CDR3 covers 15 residues. The CDR3 reads CASSLVVGSADTQYF. CDR3 nucleotide sequence: TGTGCCAGCAGCTTAGTCGTCGGGAGCGCAGATACGCAGTATTTT.

V and J are TRBV6-1 and TRBJ2-7, with 8 bases identical to TRBD2. CDR1 and CDR2 (germline): MNHNS, SASEGT. CDR3 length equals 14 residues. The V gene end was trimmed by 5 bases and the J gene end by 3 bases; junction bases not matched to a gene: 6. This CDR3 is CASSSGLGIYEQYF. In nucleotides, the CDR3 is TGTGCCAGCAGTTCGGGACTAGGGATCTACGAGCAGTACTTC.

This clone came up once. The chain carries TRBV7-9 and TRBJ2-4; D uncertain. The CDR3 sequence is 15 residues long. Trimming left V 1 base short and J 0 bases short, with 7 bases between. CDR1 is SEHNR, CDR2 FQNEAQ, per germline (reference sequence). This CDR3 reads CASSLDGVAKNIQYF. As DNA, the CDR3 is TGTGCCAGCAGCTTAGATGGGGTAGCCAAAAACATTCAGTACTTC.

This chain uses TRBV19 with TRBJ2-2, with TRBD1 matching 8 bases. The germline CDR1 and CDR2 sequences are LNHDA and SQIVND (reference sequence). CDR3 length equals 16 residues. The ends lost 4 bases at V and 0 bases at J; junction bases unmatched: 4. The CDR3 here is CASSSRGPPNTGELFF. Here the CDR3 DNA reads TGTGCCAGTAGTAGCAGGGGGCCCCCGAACACCGGGGAGCTGTTTTTT.

This chain links TRBV4-3 with TRBJ1-4, with D unresolved. V lost 1 base and J lost 2, with 8 bases in between. Germline assignment: CDR1 LGHNA and CDR2 YSLEER. This CDR3 is 15 amino acids long. This CDR3 reads CASSQGVATNEKLFF. CDR3 in DNA: TGCGCCAGCAGCCAAGGCGTCGCGACTAATGAAAAACTGTTTTTT.

V is TRBV10-1 and J is TRBJ1-1, with TRBD1 matching over 7 bases. V shed 6 bases, J shed 0 bases, and the junction held 10 bases outside the gene matches. This CDR3 region has 16 residues. Germline-derived CDR1 and CDR2 are WNHNN and SYGVQD (reference sequence). CDR3 DNA sequence: TGCGCCAGCAGACCCGGGACAGCGGACATGAACACTGAAGCTTTCTTT. Translation gives CASRPGTADMNTEAFF.

The CDR3 sequence: CASREGAALGANVLTF. CDR3 DNA sequence: TGTGCCAGTAGGGAGGGGGCAGCGTTGGGGGCCAACGTCCTGACTTTC. The V and J genes are TRBV19 and TRBJ2-6, with D possibly matching TRBD1 (7 bases). Trimming pared 6 bases from V and 4 bases from J, leaving 16 bases between. CDR3 length equals 16 residues. Germline CDR1 LNHDA, CDR2 SQIVND (reference sequence).

The chain recombines TRBV28 with TRBJ2-7, with D perhaps TRBD1 (7 bases). CDR1 and CDR2 (germline): MDHEN, SYDVKM. CDR3 length equals 15 residues. V gave up 5 bases and J gave up 7 bases, with 21 bases separating them. CDR3 residues: CASSIPGGIKGEQYF. The CDR3 DNA reads as TGTGCCAGCAGTATACCAGGGGGGATCAAGGGAGAGCAGTACTTC.

The rearrangement joins TRBV27 to TRBJ2-7; 9 nucleotides match TRBD2. Per germline, CDR1 MNHEY and CDR2 SMNVEV (reference sequence). The CDR3 covers 15 residues. Trimming removed 3 bases from V and 4 bases from J; junction bases left unmatched: 7. The CDR3 loop reads CASSLARGGTYEQYF. Here the CDR3 DNA reads TGTGCCAGCAGTTTGGCGCGGGGGGGGACTTACGAGCAGTACTTC.

The chain recombines TRBV2 with TRBJ2-1, with D possibly being TRBD1 (5 bases). The CDR3 loop spans 13 amino acids. V was pared by 10 bases and J by 1 base, with 11 bases between. CDR1 is SNHLY, CDR2 FYNNEI, per germline. The CDR3 loop reads CAISRDSYNEQFF. For the CDR3, the DNA is TGTGCCATCTCCAGGGATTCCTACAATGAGCAGTTCTTC. The full variable domain, in which reference TRBV2 and TRBJ2-1 provide the parts outside the CDR3, is EPEVTQTPSHQVTQMGQEVILRCVPISNHLYFYWYRQILGQKVEFLVSFYNNEISEKSEIFDDQFSVERPDGSNFTLKIRSTKLEDSAMYFCAISRDSYNEQFFGPGTRLTVL.

The chain has TRBV27 and TRBJ2-7; D is undetermined. Germline V lookup: CDR1 MNHEY, CDR2 SMNVEV (reference sequence). This CDR3 comprises 13 residues. Trimming cost V 6 bases and J 4 bases, with 13 bases left between them. The CDR3 sequence: CASSPWGIYEQYF. CDR3 DNA sequence: TGTGCCAGCAGCCCTTGGGGAATTTACGAGCAGTACTTC.

V gene TRBV7-9 combines with J gene TRBJ1-1, with D uncertain. Germline CDR1 SEHNR, CDR2 FQNEAQ (reference sequence). The germline V and J ends were trimmed by 6 bases and 0 bases, with 11 bases remaining between them. The CDR3 length is 14 residues. This CDR3 is CASRERGLNTEAFF. Here the CDR3 DNA reads TGTGCCAGCAGAGAGAGAGGGTTGAACACTGAAGCTTTCTTT.

The chain links TRBV28 to TRBJ2-7; 9 bases map to TRBD1. Germline V CDR1 and CDR2: MDHEN, SYDVKM. The CDR3 consists of 15 residues. Trimming at V came to 7 bases and at J to 2 bases, leaving 9 bases not matched to a gene. The CDR3: CASTRGTGRTYEQYF. In DNA, the CDR3 is TGTGCCAGCACCCGTGGGACAGGGAGAACCTACGAGCAGTACTTC.

This clone is deemed medium-sized. The V gene is TRBV6-1, the J gene TRBJ2-5; 10 nucleotides agree with TRBD2. Germline lookup yields CDR1 MNHNS and CDR2 SASEGT. V dropped 2 bases and J dropped 1; count of bases not matched to a gene: 1. The CDR3 runs 15 residues. CDR3 region: CASSELAGAQETQYF. The CDR3 DNA is TGTGCCAGCAGTGAACTAGCGGGAGCCCAAGAGACCCAGTACTTC.

The CDR3 DNA is TGTGCCAGCAGTGACGGGGCGGGGAGCACAGATACGCAGTATTTT. Protein sequence: CASSDGAGSTDTQYF. The genes are TRBV6-4 and TRBJ2-3; the D gene is possibly TRBD2 (6 bases). CDR3 length: 15 residues. The germline gives CDR1 MRHNA, CDR2 SNTAGT. Trimming pared 2 bases from V and 0 bases from J, leaving 9 bases between.

This chain joins TRBV27 and TRBJ2-7; TRBD1 agrees at 12 bases. CDR1 is MNHEY and CDR2 is SMNVEV in the germline V gene (reference sequence). V was pared by 5 bases and J by 4 bases, with 9 bases of the junction left unmatched. This CDR3 has 16 residues. This CDR3 reads CASSTDRDRGLYEQYF. As DNA, the CDR3 is TGTGCCAGCAGTACCGACCGGGACAGGGGGCTATACGAGCAGTACTTC.

The chain couples TRBV4-1 to TRBJ2-3, with D tentatively TRBD2 (7 bases). This CDR3 comprises 14 residues. V was shortened by 8 bases and J by 4 bases, with 16 bases between the two germline ends. CDR1 is MGHRA, CDR2 YSYEKL, per germline. CDR3 nucleotides: TGCGCCAGCCGGGGGGCGGGGGAGGCAGATACGCAGTATTTT. Translating gives CASRGAGEADTQYF.

The J gene is TRBJ1-4, the V gene TRBV4-3; D ambiguous. The CDR3 covers 17 residues. Trimming took off 0 bases at V and 0 bases at J, with 11 bases between the two ends. Germline assignment: CDR1 LGHNA and CDR2 YSLEER. The CDR3 coding sequence is TGCGCCAGCAGCCAAGATAGAGTCAGTGCAACTAATGAAAAACTGTTTTTT. Protein: CASSQDRVSATNEKLFF.

V gene TRBV28 combines with J gene TRBJ2-1; 7 bases map to TRBD2. The CDR3 length is 17 residues. Germline CDR1 MDHEN, CDR2 SYDVKM. V was pared by 5 bases and J by 1 base, with 11 bases of the junction left unmatched. CDR3 DNA sequence: TGTGCCAGCAGTCCCCTCAGCCTAGCGGAATCCTACAATGAGCAGTTCTTC. Protein product: CASSPLSLAESYNEQFF.

The chain has TRBV9 and TRBJ2-3; 14 positions match TRBD2. The V segment lost 4 bases and the J segment 6 bases; nucleotides outside the gene matches: 10. Per germline, CDR1 SGDLS and CDR2 YYNGEE. CDR3 length: 17 residues. The CDR3 DNA follows: TGTGCCAGCAGCCCGGGACTAGCGGGAGTTCTTACGGATACGCAGTATTTT. This gives the protein CASSPGLAGVLTDTQYF.

The rearrangement joins TRBV18 to TRBJ2-1; perhaps TRBD2 as D (6 bases). V shed 0 bases and J shed 3 bases, with 12 bases lying between them. There are 16 residues in the CDR3. CDR1 and CDR2 (germline): KGHSH, LQKENI. The CDR3 sequence is CASSPPPGDFYNEQFF. CDR3 coding DNA: TGTGCCAGCTCACCACCGCCGGGAGATTTCTACAATGAGCAGTTCTTC.

The rearrangement links TRBV6-1 to TRBJ1-4; 8 nucleotides agree with TRBD1. CDR1 is MNHNS, CDR2 SASEGT, per germline. V lost 1 base to trimming and J lost 8 bases; unmatched junction nucleotides: 6. This CDR3 comprises 15 residues. CDR3 sequence (DNA): TGTGCCAGCAGTGAAGTTCGGACAGGGACCGAAAAACTGTTTTTT. Translating it yields CASSEVRTGTEKLFF.

This clone has just one count. CDR3 loop: CASSLFVERDGEQYF. The CDR3 nucleotides are TGTGCCAGCAGCTTGTTCGTAGAGCGGGACGGCGAGCAGTACTTC. The V and J genes are TRBV7-6 and TRBJ2-7, with TRBD2 identical over 7 bases. CDR1 and CDR2 from the germline V gene are SGHVS and FNYEAQ. V trimming: 3 bases; J trimming: 6 bases; junction bases outside the gene matches: 11. The CDR3 runs 15 residues.